This record looks at one T cell receptor (beta chain) sequence and its context. These data originate in a study of T-cell memory formation after mild COVID-19. About the research overall: Largely donor-specific TCR clusters were found.

TCRdb re-called the 5' RACE reads through MiXCR, storing one row per CDR3 protein. The table has about 470,000 distinct CDR3 sequences, approximately 23% seen once; the top ten hold around 13%. The V and J ends lost 3 bases and 5 bases respectively, with 19 bases between them. Per germline, CDR1 MRHNA and CDR2 SNTAGT. The CDR3 is made up of 16 amino acids. The source of this sequence is an adult woman who had mild COVID-19 (a few samples of this study predate the infection). Cell type and time point are not known. The sample consisted of PBMCs or a T cell subset sorted from them (not recorded which). The V and J genes are TRBV6-4 and TRBJ1-2; maybe TRBD1 (5 bases). The CDR3: CASSESGAGQLYGYTF. For the CDR3, the DNA is TGTGCCAGCAGTGAAAGTGGGGCAGGGCAACTATATGGCTACACCTTC.